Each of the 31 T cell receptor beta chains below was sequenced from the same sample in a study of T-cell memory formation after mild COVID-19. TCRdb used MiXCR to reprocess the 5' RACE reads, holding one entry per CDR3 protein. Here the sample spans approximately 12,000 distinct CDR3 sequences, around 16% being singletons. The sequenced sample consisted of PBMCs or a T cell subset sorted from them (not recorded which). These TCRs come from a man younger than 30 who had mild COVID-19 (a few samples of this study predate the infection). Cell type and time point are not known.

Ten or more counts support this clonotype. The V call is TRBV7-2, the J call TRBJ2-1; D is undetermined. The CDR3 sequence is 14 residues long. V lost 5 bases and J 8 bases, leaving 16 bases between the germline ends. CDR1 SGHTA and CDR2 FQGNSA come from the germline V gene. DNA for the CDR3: TGTGCCAGCAGCCACTTAATCTATAGGGATGAGCAGTTCTTC. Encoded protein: CASSHLIYRDEQFF.

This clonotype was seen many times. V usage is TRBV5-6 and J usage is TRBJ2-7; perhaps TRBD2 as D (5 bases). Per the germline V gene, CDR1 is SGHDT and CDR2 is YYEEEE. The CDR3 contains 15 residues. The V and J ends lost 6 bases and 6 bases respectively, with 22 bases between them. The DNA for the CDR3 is TGTGCCAGCACCCCGGGGAGTAGGGAGACACTCGAGCAGTACTTC. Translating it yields CASTPGSRETLEQYF.

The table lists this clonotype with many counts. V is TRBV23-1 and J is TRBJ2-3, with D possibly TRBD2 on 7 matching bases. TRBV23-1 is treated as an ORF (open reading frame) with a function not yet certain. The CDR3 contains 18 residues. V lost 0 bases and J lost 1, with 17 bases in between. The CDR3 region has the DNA TGCGCCAGCAGTCAATCGTACTGGCGGGGGCCGGGCACAGATACGCAGTATTTT. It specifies CASSQSYWRGPGTDTQYF.

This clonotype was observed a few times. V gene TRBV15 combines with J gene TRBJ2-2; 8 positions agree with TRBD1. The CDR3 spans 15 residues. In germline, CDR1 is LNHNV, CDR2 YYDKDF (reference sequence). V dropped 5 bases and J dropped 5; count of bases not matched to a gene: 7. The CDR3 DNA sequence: TGTGCCACCAGCCCTTGGACAGGGATTACCGGGGAGCTGTTTTTT. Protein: CATSPWTGITGELFF.

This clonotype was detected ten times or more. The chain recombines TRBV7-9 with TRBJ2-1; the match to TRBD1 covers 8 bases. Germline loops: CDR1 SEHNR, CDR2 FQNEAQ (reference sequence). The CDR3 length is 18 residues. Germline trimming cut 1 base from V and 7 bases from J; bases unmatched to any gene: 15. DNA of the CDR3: TGTGCCAGCAGCTTAGGGTATACAGGGGGTTTACCTCGGAATGAGCAGTTCTTC. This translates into CASSLGYTGGLPRNEQFF.

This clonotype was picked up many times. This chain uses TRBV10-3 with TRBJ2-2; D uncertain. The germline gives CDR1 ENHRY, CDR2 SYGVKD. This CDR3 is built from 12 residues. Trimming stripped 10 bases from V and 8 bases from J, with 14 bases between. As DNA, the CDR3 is TGTGCCAGTTACGGGCCGTCGGGGGAGCTGTTTTTT. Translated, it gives CASYGPSGELFF.

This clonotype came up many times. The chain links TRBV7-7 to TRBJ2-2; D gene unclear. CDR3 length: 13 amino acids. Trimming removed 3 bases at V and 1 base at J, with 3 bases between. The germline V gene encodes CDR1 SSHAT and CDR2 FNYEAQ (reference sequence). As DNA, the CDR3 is TGTGCCAGCAGCTTCGGGAACACCGGGGAGCTGTTTTTT. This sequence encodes CASSFGNTGELFF.

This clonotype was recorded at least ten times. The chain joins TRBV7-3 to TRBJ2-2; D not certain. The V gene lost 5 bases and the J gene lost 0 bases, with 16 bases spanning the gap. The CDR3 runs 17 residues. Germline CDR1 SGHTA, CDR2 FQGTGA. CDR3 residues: CASSHLPGQTNTGELFF. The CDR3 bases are TGTGCCAGCAGCCACCTACCCGGGCAGACGAACACCGGGGAGCTGTTTTTT.

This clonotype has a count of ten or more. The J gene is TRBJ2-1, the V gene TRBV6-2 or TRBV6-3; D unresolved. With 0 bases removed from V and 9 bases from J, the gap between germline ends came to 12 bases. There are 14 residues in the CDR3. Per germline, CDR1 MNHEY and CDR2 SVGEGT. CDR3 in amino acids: CASSYSNIPTEQFF. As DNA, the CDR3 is TGTGCCAGCAGTTACTCGAACATCCCGACTGAGCAGTTCTTC.

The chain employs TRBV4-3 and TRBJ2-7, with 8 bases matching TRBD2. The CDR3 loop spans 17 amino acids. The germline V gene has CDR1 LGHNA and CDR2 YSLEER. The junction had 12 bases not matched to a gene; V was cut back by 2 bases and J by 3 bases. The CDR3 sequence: CASSQYGGGPSVYEQYF. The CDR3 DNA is TGCGCCAGCAGCCAATATGGCGGGGGGCCCTCCGTCTACGAGCAGTACTTC.

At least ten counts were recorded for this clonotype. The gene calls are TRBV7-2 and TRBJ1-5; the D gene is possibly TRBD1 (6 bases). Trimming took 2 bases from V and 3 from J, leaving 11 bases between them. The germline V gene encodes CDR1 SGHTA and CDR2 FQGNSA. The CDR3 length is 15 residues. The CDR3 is CASSLRRGTNQPQHF. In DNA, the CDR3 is TGTGCCAGCAGCTTACGCAGGGGTACCAATCAGCCCCAGCATTTT.

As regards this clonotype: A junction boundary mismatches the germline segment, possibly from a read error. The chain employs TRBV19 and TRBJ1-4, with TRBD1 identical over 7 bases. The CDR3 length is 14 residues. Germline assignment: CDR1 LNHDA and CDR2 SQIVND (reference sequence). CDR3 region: CASSIAIGQADVSF. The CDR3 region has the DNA TGTGCCAGTAGTATCGCCATCGGACAGGCCGATGTCTCTTTT. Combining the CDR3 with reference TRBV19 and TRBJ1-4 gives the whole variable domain DGGITQSPKYLFRKEGQNVTLSCEQNLNHDAMYWYRQDPGQGLRLIYYSQIVNDFQKGDIAEGYSVSREKKESFPLTVTSAQKNPTAFYLCASSIAIGQADVSFGSGTQLSVL.

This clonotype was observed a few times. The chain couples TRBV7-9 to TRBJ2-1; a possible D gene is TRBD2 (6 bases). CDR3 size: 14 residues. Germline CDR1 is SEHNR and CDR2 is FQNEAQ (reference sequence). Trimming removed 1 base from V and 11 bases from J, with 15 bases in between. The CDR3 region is CASSLVGTPNQQFF. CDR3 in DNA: TGTGCCAGCAGCTTAGTGGGGACTCCCAACCAGCAGTTCTTC.

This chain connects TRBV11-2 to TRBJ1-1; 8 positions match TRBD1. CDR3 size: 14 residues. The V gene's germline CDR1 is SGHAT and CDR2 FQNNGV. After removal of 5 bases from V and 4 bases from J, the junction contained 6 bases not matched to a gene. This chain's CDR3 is CASSGGQGFTEAFF. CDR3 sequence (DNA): TGTGCCAGCAGCGGCGGACAGGGATTCACTGAAGCTTTCTTT.

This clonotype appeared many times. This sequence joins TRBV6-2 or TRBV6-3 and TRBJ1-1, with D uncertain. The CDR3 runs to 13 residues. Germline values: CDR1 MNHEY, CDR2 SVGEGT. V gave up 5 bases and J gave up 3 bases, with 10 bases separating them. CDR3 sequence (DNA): TGTGCCAGCAGTAGAAAAGAGTACACTGAAGCTTTCTTT. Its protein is CASSRKEYTEAFF.

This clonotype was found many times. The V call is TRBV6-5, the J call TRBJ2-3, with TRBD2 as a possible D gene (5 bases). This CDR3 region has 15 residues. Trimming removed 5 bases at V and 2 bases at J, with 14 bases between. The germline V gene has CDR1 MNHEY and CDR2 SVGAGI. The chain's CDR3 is CASSSYGVLTDTQYF. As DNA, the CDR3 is TGTGCCAGCAGTAGTTACGGGGTGCTCACAGATACGCAGTATTTT.

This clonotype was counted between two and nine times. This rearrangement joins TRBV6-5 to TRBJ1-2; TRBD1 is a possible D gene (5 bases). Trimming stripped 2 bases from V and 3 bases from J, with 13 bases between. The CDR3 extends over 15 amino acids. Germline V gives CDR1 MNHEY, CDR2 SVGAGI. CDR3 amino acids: CASSYGGGRDYGYTF. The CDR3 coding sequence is TGTGCCAGCAGTTACGGAGGCGGCAGGGACTATGGCTACACCTTC.

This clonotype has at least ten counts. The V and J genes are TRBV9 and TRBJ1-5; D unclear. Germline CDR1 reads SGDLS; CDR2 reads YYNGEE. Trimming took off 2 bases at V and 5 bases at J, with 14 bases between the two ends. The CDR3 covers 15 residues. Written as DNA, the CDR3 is TGTGCCAGCAGCGTGGGAGCAGTTAGGGATCAGCCCCAGCATTTT. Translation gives CASSVGAVRDQPQHF.

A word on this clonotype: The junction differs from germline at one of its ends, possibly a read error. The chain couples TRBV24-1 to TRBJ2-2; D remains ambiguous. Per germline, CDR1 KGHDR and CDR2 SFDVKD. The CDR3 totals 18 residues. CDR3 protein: CATSDLQGSSKNAGELFF. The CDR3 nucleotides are TGTGCCACCAGTGATTTGCAAGGTAGTAGCAAGAACGCCGGGGAGCTGTTTTTT.

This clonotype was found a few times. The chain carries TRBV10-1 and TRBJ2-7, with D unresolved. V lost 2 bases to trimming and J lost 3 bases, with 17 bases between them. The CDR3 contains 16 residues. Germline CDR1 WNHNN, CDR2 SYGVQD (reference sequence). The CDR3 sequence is CASSEDPFPAIYEQYF. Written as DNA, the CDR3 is TGCGCCAGCAGTGAGGATCCGTTCCCGGCGATCTACGAGCAGTACTTC.

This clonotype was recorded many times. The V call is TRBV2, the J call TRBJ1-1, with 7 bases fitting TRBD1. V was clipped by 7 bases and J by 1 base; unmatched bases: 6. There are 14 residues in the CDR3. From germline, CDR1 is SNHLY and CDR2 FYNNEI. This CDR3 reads CASISQGGNTEAFF. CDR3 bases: TGTGCCAGCATTTCCCAGGGGGGGAACACTGAAGCTTTCTTT.

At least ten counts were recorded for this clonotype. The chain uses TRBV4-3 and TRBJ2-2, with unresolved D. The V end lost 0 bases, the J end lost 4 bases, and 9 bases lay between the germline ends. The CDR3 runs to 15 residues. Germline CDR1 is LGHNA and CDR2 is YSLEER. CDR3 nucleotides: TGCGCCAGCAGCCAAGAAGTGGTTATCACCGGGGAGCTGTTTTTT. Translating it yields CASSQEVVITGELFF.

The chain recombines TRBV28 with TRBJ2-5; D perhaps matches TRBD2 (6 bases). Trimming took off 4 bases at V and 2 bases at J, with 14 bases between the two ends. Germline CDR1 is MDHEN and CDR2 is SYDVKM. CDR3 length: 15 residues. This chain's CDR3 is CASSYKGRGQETQYF. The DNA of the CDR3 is TGTGCCAGCAGTTATAAGGGACGGGGGCAAGAGACCCAGTACTTC. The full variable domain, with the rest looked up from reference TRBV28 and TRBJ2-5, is DVKVTQSSRYLVKRTGEKVFLECVQDMDHENMFWYRQDPGLGLRLIYFSYDVKMKEKGDIPEGYSVSREKKERFSLILESASTNQTSMYLCASSYKGRGQETQYFGPGTRLLVL.

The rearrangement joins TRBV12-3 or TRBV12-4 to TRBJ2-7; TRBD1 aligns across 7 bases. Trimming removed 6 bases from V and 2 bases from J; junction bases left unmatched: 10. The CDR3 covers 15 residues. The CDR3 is CASSPSRDRTYEQYF. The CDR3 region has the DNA TGTGCCAGCAGCCCCAGCCGGGACAGAACCTACGAGCAGTACTTC.

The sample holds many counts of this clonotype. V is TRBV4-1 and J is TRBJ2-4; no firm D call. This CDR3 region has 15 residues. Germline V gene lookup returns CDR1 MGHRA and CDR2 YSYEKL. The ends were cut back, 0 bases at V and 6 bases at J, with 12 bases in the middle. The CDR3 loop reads CASSQDPPPGNIQYF. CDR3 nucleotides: TGCGCCAGCAGCCAAGATCCCCCTCCGGGAAACATTCAGTACTTC.

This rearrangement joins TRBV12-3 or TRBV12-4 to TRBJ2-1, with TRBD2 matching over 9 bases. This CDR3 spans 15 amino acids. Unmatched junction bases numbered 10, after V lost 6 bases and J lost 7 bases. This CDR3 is CASSPPGLAGNEQFF. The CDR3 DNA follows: TGTGCCAGCAGCCCTCCGGGACTAGCCGGTAATGAGCAGTTCTTC.

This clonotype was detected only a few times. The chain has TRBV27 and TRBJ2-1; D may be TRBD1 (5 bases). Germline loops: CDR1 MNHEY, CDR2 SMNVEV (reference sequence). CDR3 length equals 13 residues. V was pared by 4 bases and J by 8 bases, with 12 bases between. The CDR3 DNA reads TGTGCCAGCAGTTACAGGTTGTTGGATGAGCAGTTCTTC. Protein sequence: CASSYRLLDEQFF.

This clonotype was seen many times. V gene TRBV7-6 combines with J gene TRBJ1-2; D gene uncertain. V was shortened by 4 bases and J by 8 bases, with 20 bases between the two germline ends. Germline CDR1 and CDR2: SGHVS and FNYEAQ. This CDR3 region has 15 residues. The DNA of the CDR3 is TGTGCCAGCAGCTATACTACCGGGCCGCCCGGGGGCTACACCTTC. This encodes CASSYTTGPPGGYTF.

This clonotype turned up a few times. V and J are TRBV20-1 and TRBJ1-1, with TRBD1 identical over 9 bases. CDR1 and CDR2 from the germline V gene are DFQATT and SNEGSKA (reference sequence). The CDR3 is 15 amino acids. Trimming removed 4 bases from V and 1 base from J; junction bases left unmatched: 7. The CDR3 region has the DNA TGCAGTGCTAAGCCACAGGGGGCCCCGAACACTGAAGCTTTCTTT. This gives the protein CSAKPQGAPNTEAFF.

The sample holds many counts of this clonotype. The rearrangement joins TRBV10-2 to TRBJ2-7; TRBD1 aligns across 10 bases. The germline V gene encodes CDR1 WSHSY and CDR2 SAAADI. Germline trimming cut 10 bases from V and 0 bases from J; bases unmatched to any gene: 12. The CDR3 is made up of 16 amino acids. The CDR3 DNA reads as TGCGCCACCGGAAGGGACAGGGGTCTTTCCTCCTACGAGCAGTACGTC. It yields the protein CATGRDRGLSSYEQYV.

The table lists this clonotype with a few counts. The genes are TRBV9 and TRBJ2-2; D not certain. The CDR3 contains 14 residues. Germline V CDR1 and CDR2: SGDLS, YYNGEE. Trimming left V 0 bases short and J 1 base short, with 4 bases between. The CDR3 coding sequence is TGTGCCAGCAGCGTAGACCAGAACACCGGGGAGCTGTTTTTT. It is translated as CASSVDQNTGELFF.